The clone carrying this TCR beta chain has only a few counts. In the original analysis: The assay estimated nucleated cells by amplifying reference gene primers. Some clones are missing from TCRdb's copy, which holds only in-frame ones; the method was immunoSEQ multiplex PCR. That table supplies the V and J calls and clone size; D and trimming were determined from the DNA. The sample includes roughly 250,000 clones, roughly three quarters of them seen just once. This CDR3 is built from 14 residues. Trimming removed 1 base from V and 5 bases from J, with 8 bases in between. Germline CDR1 and CDR2: MNHNS and SASEGT. These data belong to a study of blood T cell repertoires in COVID-19. Study-level background: From the United States, Italy and Spain came samples of acute and convalescent COVID-19. Sample material is recorded as cDNA or gDNA derived from T cells, B-cell-depleted T cells, or PBMCs.

This sequence originates from a woman between 40 and 55 years old with active or convalescent COVID-19. This chain joins TRBV6-1 and TRBJ1-4, with D perhaps TRBD1 (5 bases). The specimen was peripheral blood. CDR3 coding DNA: TGTGCCAGCAGTGAAGGTGGGGGGAATGAAAAACTGTTTTTT. This sequence encodes CASSEGGGNEKLFF.